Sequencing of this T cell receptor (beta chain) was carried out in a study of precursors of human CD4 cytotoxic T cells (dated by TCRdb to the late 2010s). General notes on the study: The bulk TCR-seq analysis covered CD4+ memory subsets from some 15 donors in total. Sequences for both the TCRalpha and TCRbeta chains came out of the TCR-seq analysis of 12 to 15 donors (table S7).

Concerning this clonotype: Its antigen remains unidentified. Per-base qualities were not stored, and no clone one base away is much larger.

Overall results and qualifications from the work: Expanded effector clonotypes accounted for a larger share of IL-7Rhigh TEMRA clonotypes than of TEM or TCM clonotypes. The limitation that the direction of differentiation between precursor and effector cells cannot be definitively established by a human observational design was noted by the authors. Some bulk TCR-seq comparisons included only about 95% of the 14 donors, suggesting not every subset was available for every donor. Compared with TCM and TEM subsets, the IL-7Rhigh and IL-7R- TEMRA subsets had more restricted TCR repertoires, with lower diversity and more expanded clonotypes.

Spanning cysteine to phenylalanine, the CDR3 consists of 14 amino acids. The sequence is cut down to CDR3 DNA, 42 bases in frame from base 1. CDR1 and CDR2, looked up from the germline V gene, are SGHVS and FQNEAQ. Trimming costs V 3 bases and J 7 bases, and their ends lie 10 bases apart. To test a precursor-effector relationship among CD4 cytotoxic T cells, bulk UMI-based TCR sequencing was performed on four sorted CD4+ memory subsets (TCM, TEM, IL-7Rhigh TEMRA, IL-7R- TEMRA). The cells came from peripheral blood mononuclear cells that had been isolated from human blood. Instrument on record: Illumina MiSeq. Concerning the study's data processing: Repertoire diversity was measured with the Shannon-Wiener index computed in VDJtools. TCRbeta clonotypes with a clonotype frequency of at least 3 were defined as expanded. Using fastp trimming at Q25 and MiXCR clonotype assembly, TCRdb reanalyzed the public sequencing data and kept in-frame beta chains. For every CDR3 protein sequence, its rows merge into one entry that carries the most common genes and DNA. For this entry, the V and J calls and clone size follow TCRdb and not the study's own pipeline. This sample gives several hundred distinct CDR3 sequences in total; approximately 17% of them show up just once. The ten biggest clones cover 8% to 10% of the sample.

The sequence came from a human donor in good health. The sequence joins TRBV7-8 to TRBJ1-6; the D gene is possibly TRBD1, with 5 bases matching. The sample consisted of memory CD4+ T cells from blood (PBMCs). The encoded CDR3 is CASSFPGRNSPLHF. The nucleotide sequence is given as TGTGCCAGCAGCTTCCCAGGGCGGAATTCACCCCTCCACTTT.